The subject of this entry is one T cell receptor (beta chain). Its antigen is as yet unknown. The same CDR3 arises from other DNA sequences in this sample as well. These data belong to a study of OX40 agonist ivuxolimab in advanced cancers. Study-level information: Patients in dose escalation had liver, melanoma, kidney or head and neck cancers. Participants averaged 60 years of age (range about 23 to 79) and were over 75% male. General observations from the study: Low normalized T-cell clonal expansion was additionally recorded for some nonresponders.

Sequenced by immunoSEQ multiplex PCR; TCRdb stores in-frame clones only, minus some. The sample carries some 140,000 clones, 90% recorded once. The receptor comes from an adult with an advanced solid tumor such as melanoma, head and neck, liver or kidney cancer. The input for sequencing was CD4+ or CD8+ T cells sorted from blood, taken in a trial of the OX40 agonist ivuxolimab.

As DNA, the CDR3 is TGCGCCAGCAGCTTGGGGCTAGCGGACGCAGATACGCAGTATTTT. It translates to CASSLGLADADTQYF. The rearrangement links TRBV5-1 to TRBJ2-3, with 7 bases lining up with TRBD2. There are 15 residues in the CDR3. Germline loops: CDR1 SGHRS, CDR2 YFSETQ. The V segment lost 0 bases and the J segment 4 bases; nucleotides outside the gene matches: 5.